The entry below gives a single T cell receptor beta chain sequence along with its context. This sample is drawn from a study of blood T cell repertoires in COVID-19. Per the germline V gene, CDR1 is SGDLS and CDR2 is YYNGEE. The CDR3 runs 14 residues. Trimming cost V 0 bases and J 2 bases, with 6 bases left between them. Per the study methods: Reference gene primer amplification gave estimated nucleated cell counts. Clones were read by immunoSEQ multiplex PCR, and TCRdb kept only the in-frame ones, dropping some. That table is the source of V, J and clone size, and D and trimming were worked out from the DNA. The data show roughly 50,000 clones, with around 78% seen just once and 10% to 15% held by the top ten.

V is TRBV9 and J is TRBJ2-4; D may be TRBD2 (5 bases). The receptor was derived from a human donor in a cohort sampled during active COVID-19. The sequencing input was peripheral blood. The CDR3 DNA reads as TGTGCCAGCAGCGTAGGGGAGACCAAAAACATTCAGTACTTC. Protein sequence: CASSVGETKNIQYF.